This T cell receptor (beta chain) was captured by sequencing in a study of cytotoxic CD8 clonotypes in ibrutinib-treated CLL. Per germline, CDR1 MNHNS and CDR2 SASEGT. This CDR3 has 14 residues. V lost 6 bases and J lost 1, with 10 bases in between. Sequenced by immunoSEQ multiplex PCR; TCRdb stores in-frame clones only, minus some. The sample holds around 310,000 clones, about 80% seen once. The sequencing used PBMCs, collected before ibrutinib treatment. The receptor comes from a human donor with chronic lymphocytic leukemia. The chain recombines TRBV6-1 with TRBJ2-4, with D possibly TRBD2 on 6 matching bases. This CDR3 is CASREGPAKNIQYF. DNA of the CDR3: TGTGCCAGCAGGGAGGGACCTGCCAAAAACATTCAGTACTTC.